This TCR beta chain was observed in a study of shared clonotypes between healthy human individuals. Whole-study context: A donor's plate count was three for CD4 naive and three for CD4 memory; CD8 naive had two and CD8 memory one.

Germline CDR1 reads SGDLS; CDR2 reads YYNGEE. Trimming took off 5 bases at V and 1 base at J, with 9 bases between the two ends. The CDR3 has 14 residues. Assay: immunoSEQ multiplex PCR; the TCRdb copy retains only in-frame clones and omits some. The data show about 1 million clones, with under 80% seen just once and about 1.5% held by the top ten. The source is a man younger than 35 in good health. Sequenced sample: memory CD4+ T cells sorted from blood. Subset of the sample: CD45RA-negative fraction. V and J are TRBV9 and TRBJ2-2, with a possible D match to TRBD1 (5 bases). The DNA of the CDR3 is TGTGCCAGCAGACCCGACAGGAACACCGGGGAGCTGTTTTTT. Protein: CASRPDRNTGELFF.